The 27 T cell receptor beta chains in this list originate from one sample, sequenced in a study of Graves' ophthalmopathy and Graves' hyperthyroidism. Amplifying from RNA transcripts, the study obtained TCR beta CDR3 regions. The library came from an HTBI-primed first-round RT-PCR and a second-round multiplex PCR. MiXCR, applied by TCRdb to the multiplex PCR reads, yields one record per CDR3 protein. The sample yields 1 million to 1.3 million distinct CDR3 sequences, less than 45% seen once. The sample consisted of peripheral blood or thyroid tissue (not recorded which). Receptor source: an adult man with Graves' hyperthyroidism.

The CDR3 spells CASSLYGLTF. In DNA form, the CDR3 reads TGCGCCAGCAGCTTATACGGATTGACTTTC. V and J are TRBV5-1 and TRBJ2-6; D unresolved. Trimming left V 2 bases short and J 17 bases short, with 8 bases between. The V gene's germline CDR1 is SGHRS and CDR2 YFSETQ. The CDR3 has 10 amino acids.

Many counts were recorded for this clonotype. The chain couples TRBV10-3 to TRBJ2-2; D gene uncertain. The CDR3 spans 15 residues. Germline CDR1 and CDR2: ENHRY and SYGVKD. V was shortened by 0 bases and J by 5 bases, with 10 bases between the two germline ends. CDR3 DNA sequence: TGTGCCATCAGTGAGTCGAATCAGCAGACCGGGGAGCTGTTTTTT. Amino acid sequence: CAISESNQQTGELFF.

The table lists this clonotype with many counts. V gene TRBV7-9 combines with J gene TRBJ1-5, with 8 bases matching TRBD1. The junction had 6 bases not matched to a gene; V was cut back by 3 bases and J by 11 bases. The germline CDR1 and CDR2 sequences are SEHNR and FQNEAQ (reference sequence). The CDR3 is 13 residues long. The CDR3 DNA reads as TGTGCCAGCAGCTTGGAACAGGGGGGTACCCAGCATTTT. Its translation: CASSLEQGGTQHF.

V gene TRBV2 combines with J gene TRBJ1-2, with D unclear. There are 12 residues in the CDR3. V was shortened by 7 bases and J by 2 bases, with 8 bases between the two germline ends. Germline lookup yields CDR1 SNHLY and CDR2 FYNNEI. CDR3 nucleotide sequence: TGTGCCAGCATGGAACAGAACTATGGCTACACCTTC. Translating gives CASMEQNYGYTF.

The table lists this clonotype with a few counts. The V gene is TRBV6-5, the J gene TRBJ1-4, with D hard to call. Germline loops: CDR1 MNHEY, CDR2 SVGAGI. This CDR3 is built from 14 residues. V gave up 6 bases and J gave up 0 bases, with 8 bases separating them. The CDR3 DNA reads TGTGCCAGCAGGGGCAAGACAACTAATGAAAAACTGTTTTTT. Protein sequence: CASRGKTTNEKLFF.

The chain recombines TRBV7-2 with TRBJ2-5; D not resolved. Germline V gene lookup returns CDR1 SGHTA and CDR2 FQGNSA. The CDR3 has 13 amino acids. Between the trimmed V and J ends, which lost 2 bases and 9 bases, there was a span of 13 bases. The CDR3 DNA reads as TGTGCCAGCAGCTTACAGGCCAATCAGCCCCAGTACTTC. This translates into CASSLQANQPQYF.

This clonotype was counted between two and nine times. This chain joins TRBV24-1 and TRBJ2-5; TRBD1 matches at 7 bases. The germline gives CDR1 KGHDR, CDR2 SFDVKD. The V and J ends lost 1 base and 1 base, in that order; junction bases with no gene match: 14. The CDR3 spans 19 residues. DNA for the CDR3: TGTGCCACCAGTGATTTCATCCCCGACAGGGCCCTGTTCCAAGAGACCCAGTACTTC. Its protein product is CATSDFIPDRALFQETQYF.

This clonotype has at least ten counts. The chain couples TRBV12-3 or TRBV12-4 to TRBJ1-2; 8 positions match TRBD1. The CDR3 has 14 residues. Losses at the gene ends were 4 bases for V and 8 bases for J; bases not matched to a gene: 9. The CDR3 sequence: CASSSIQGVYGYTF. Here the CDR3 DNA reads TGTGCCAGCAGTTCCATACAGGGGGTCTACGGCTACACCTTC.

The chain couples TRBV14 to TRBJ1-4, with D perhaps TRBD1 (6 bases). CDR3 size: 16 residues. Germline-derived CDR1 and CDR2 are SGHDN and FVKESK. The V and J ends lost 1 base and 6 bases respectively, with 15 bases between them. This CDR3 is CASSQAAGVGDEKLFF. The CDR3 nucleotides read TGTGCCAGCAGCCAAGCAGCAGGGGTTGGAGATGAAAAACTGTTTTTT.

With regard to this clonotype: This sequence may be a read error, since a much larger clone differs from it by one base. The chain employs TRBV5-1 and TRBJ1-6; D not resolved. CDR1 and CDR2 from the germline V gene are SGHRS and YFSETQ. This CDR3 is built from 16 residues. The CDR3 bases are TGCGCCAGCAGCGAACGACACCACTCCTATAATTTACCCCTCCACTTT. Its protein product is CASSERHHSYNLPLHF.

This clonotype has at least ten counts. This clone may be a read error of a much larger clone one base away. The chain carries TRBV7-8 and TRBJ2-7; D unclear. V lost 4 bases to trimming and J lost 0 bases, with 4 bases between them. Germline V gene sequence: CDR1 SGHVS, CDR2 FQNEAQ. The CDR3 length is 12 residues. The CDR3: CASSWSSYEQYF. The CDR3 region has the DNA TGTGCCAGCAGCTGGAGCTCCTACGAGCAGTACTTC.

J is TRBJ2-7 and V is TRBV7-2; the match to TRBD1 covers 9 bases. The J segment lost 2 bases and the V segment lost 4 bases, leaving 6 bases of the junction unmatched. Germline-derived CDR1 and CDR2 are SGHTA and FQGNSA. The CDR3 has 15 residues. The CDR3 nucleotides read TGTGCCAGCAGCTACAGGGGACAGGGTACCTACGAGCAGTACTTC. Translated, it gives CASSYRGQGTYEQYF.

This clonotype was seen only a few times. CDR3 bases: TGCGCCAGCAGCTTCGCGGGGATGGAAGTCTACGAGCAGTACTTC. Protein: CASSFAGMEVYEQYF. This chain joins TRBV5-1 and TRBJ2-7; the D gene is possibly TRBD2 (6 bases). Trimming removed 2 bases at V and 3 bases at J, with 15 bases between. Germline V gene lookup returns CDR1 SGHRS and CDR2 YFSETQ. The CDR3 runs 15 residues.

The chain joins TRBV10-2 to TRBJ1-3, with D uncertain. V was trimmed by 0 bases and J by 4 bases, leaving 4 bases between them. CDR3 length: 13 amino acids. Germline assignment: CDR1 WSHSY and CDR2 SAAADI. CDR3 DNA: TGCGCCAGCAGTGAGTCGGGAGGAAACACCATATATTTT. Translation: CASSESGGNTIYF.

The rearrangement uses TRBV15 and TRBJ2-3; 9 nucleotides line up with TRBD1. The V and J ends lost 9 bases and 4 bases, in that order; junction bases with no gene match: 8. Germline lookup yields CDR1 LNHNV and CDR2 YYDKDF (reference sequence). CDR3 size: 14 residues. The CDR3 region has the DNA TGTGCCACTGGTACAGGGGGCTTGGCAGATACGCAGTATTTT. It codes for CATGTGGLADTQYF.

This chain links TRBV12-3 or TRBV12-4 with TRBJ2-7, with D maybe TRBD2 (6 bases). The V and J ends lost 1 base and 1 base respectively, with 11 bases between them. This CDR3 contains 15 residues. CDR3 nucleotide sequence: TGTGCCAGCAGTTTAGAGCGGGCCCTATCCTACGAGCAGTACTTC. This encodes CASSLERALSYEQYF.

This clonotype was recorded at least ten times. The chain recombines TRBV20-1 with TRBJ2-7; D unclear. With 5 bases removed from V and 5 bases from J, the gap between germline ends came to 7 bases. There are 10 residues in the CDR3. The germline CDR1 and CDR2 sequences are DFQATT and SNEGSKA (reference sequence). The CDR3 DNA follows: TGCAGTGCTTTCCGCGACGAGCAGTACTTC. Amino acid sequence: CSAFRDEQYF.

This clonotype showed up many times. The rearrangement joins TRBV10-1 to TRBJ1-1, with D possibly being TRBD1 (6 bases). Trimming shortened V by 3 bases and J by 3 bases, and 11 bases separated the two germline ends. The CDR3 is made up of 14 amino acids. Germline lookup yields CDR1 WNHNN and CDR2 SYGVQD (reference sequence). CDR3 protein: CASSDNRDDTEAFF. The DNA for the CDR3 is TGCGCCAGCAGTGACAACAGGGATGACACTGAAGCTTTCTTT.

This clonotype has a count of ten or more. The chain couples TRBV6-5 to TRBJ1-2, with a tentative D call TRBD1 (6 bases). Germline assignment: CDR1 MNHEY and CDR2 SVGAGI. The CDR3 runs 17 residues. Trimming cost V 0 bases and J 4 bases, with 18 bases left between them. The CDR3 here is CASSYSSLGRGVYGYTF. In nucleotides, the CDR3 is TGTGCCAGCAGTTACTCGTCCTTAGGCAGGGGAGTCTATGGCTACACCTTC.

A few counts support this clonotype. This rearrangement joins TRBV3-1 to TRBJ1-1; D remains ambiguous. Trimming pared 6 bases from V and 8 bases from J, leaving 16 bases between. Germline assignment: CDR1 LGHDT and CDR2 YNNKEL (reference sequence). The CDR3 loop spans 13 amino acids. The CDR3 coding sequence is TGTGCCAGCAGGTCGACGGAGCCTTTCGAAGCTTTCTTT. Translation: CASRSTEPFEAFF.

This clonotype came up many times. V usage is TRBV20-1 and J usage is TRBJ2-7; 7 nucleotides agree with TRBD2. V lost 3 bases, J lost 0 bases, and 8 bases stayed unmatched. The germline CDR1 and CDR2 sequences are DFQATT and SNEGSKA (reference sequence). This CDR3 spans 15 amino acids. CDR3 DNA sequence: TGCAGTGCTAGTTCGGCTAGCGGAAGCTCCTACGAGCAGTACTTC. Encoded protein: CSASSASGSSYEQYF.

This clonotype was picked up a small number of times. The V gene is TRBV10-3, the J gene TRBJ1-2; D is perhaps TRBD1 (5 bases). Looked up from germline, CDR1 is ENHRY and CDR2 is SYGVKD. The CDR3 totals 13 residues. Trimming stripped 9 bases from V and 3 bases from J, with 14 bases between. DNA for the CDR3: TGTGCCATAGGGACGGGCCCCTACTATGGCTACACCTTC. Its protein product is CAIGTGPYYGYTF.

This clonotype was seen a few times. The chain carries TRBV24-1 and TRBJ2-5; 11 nucleotides line up with TRBD2. The CDR3 covers 16 residues. V was clipped by 11 bases and J by 3 bases; unmatched bases: 13. CDR1 is KGHDR, CDR2 SFDVKD, per germline. The CDR3 DNA sequence: TGTGCCAGCAGCCCGTCTAGCGGGAGGCTGGAAGAGACCCAGTACTTC. It yields the protein CASSPSSGRLEETQYF.

The genes are TRBV20-1 and TRBJ1-5, with D uncertain. Germline V lookup: CDR1 DFQATT, CDR2 SNEGSKA (reference sequence). CDR3 length: 14 residues. The germline V and J ends were trimmed by 3 bases and 2 bases, with 11 bases remaining between them. The CDR3 reads CSARHQYRNQPQHF. Written as DNA, the CDR3 is TGCAGTGCTAGGCACCAATATCGCAATCAGCCCCAGCATTTT.

This clonotype was picked up many times. The chain combines TRBV27 with TRBJ2-5; a possible D gene is TRBD1 (6 bases). Germline V gene data show CDR1 as MNHEY and CDR2 as SMNVEV (reference sequence). V was shortened by 7 bases and J by 5 bases, with 11 bases between the two germline ends. The length of the CDR3 is 12 residues. CDR3: CASTSQGETQYF. In DNA form, the CDR3 reads TGTGCCAGCACGAGTCAGGGGGAGACCCAGTACTTC.

This chain joins TRBV5-1 and TRBJ1-1; no clear D. CDR1 SGHRS and CDR2 YFSETQ come from the germline V gene. V was cut by 5 bases and J by 5 bases, with 19 bases left in between. This CDR3 is 15 amino acids long. CDR3 in DNA: TGCGCCAGCAGTAAACTTGGACGGCCGATAACTGAAGCTTTCTTT. The encoded protein is CASSKLGRPITEAFF.

About this clonotype itself: Being one base from a much bigger clone, this may be a read error. The J gene is TRBJ2-7, the V gene TRBV10-3, with D unresolved. The length of the CDR3 is 13 residues. The germline gives CDR1 ENHRY, CDR2 SYGVKD. V was clipped by 3 bases and J by 6 bases, with 12 bases between them. CDR3 nucleotides: TGTGCCATCAGTGACCGGGTTTTCTGCGAGCAGTACTTC. Protein product: CAISDRVFCEQYF.